The 19 T cell receptor beta chains reported below all come from one sample, sequenced in a study of control samples from healthy donors and cancer patients. Libraries were prepared by immunoSEQ multiplex PCR; TCRdb keeps only in-frame clonotypes and omits some of them. The sample holds roughly 120,000 clones, about 87% seen once. Sequencing was done on a sample of blood. The source is a man younger than 40 in good health.

This clone was seen just once. V gene TRBV15 combines with J gene TRBJ2-1, with TRBD2 as a possible D gene (7 bases). The CDR3 sequence is 14 residues long. V was trimmed by 5 bases and J by 5 bases, leaving 13 bases between them. The germline V gene encodes CDR1 LNHNV and CDR2 YYDKDF (reference sequence). This chain's CDR3 is CATSPGGHNNEQFF. CDR3 in DNA: TGTGCCACCAGCCCCGGGGGGCACAACAATGAGCAGTTCTTC.

The chain has TRBV12-5 and TRBJ2-5; 8 bases match TRBD1. The CDR3 spans 14 residues. Germline CDR1 and CDR2: LGHNT and FRNRAP. The V segment lost 7 bases and the J segment 8 bases; nucleotides outside the gene matches: 12. The CDR3 nucleotides read TGTGCTAGTGCCTCAGGGACAGGCGGGCTCACCCAGTACTTC. It translates to CASASGTGGLTQYF.

In this sample, this clone turned up a few times. V is TRBV18 and J is TRBJ1-4, with TRBD1 as a possible D gene (5 bases). The CDR3 runs 15 residues. V dropped 1 base and J dropped 3 bases, with 9 bases sitting between them. Germline values: CDR1 KGHSH, CDR2 LQKENI. This chain's CDR3 is CASSPRPGSNEKLFF. The CDR3 region has the DNA TGTGCCAGCTCACCACGCCCAGGGTCTAATGAAAAACTGTTTTTT.

The chain couples TRBV5-6 to TRBJ2-7; possible D gene TRBD1, 5 bases. The V end was cut by 3 bases, the J end by 3 bases, with 10 bases between. Germline loops: CDR1 SGHDT, CDR2 YYEEEE. This CDR3 contains 13 residues. CDR3 residues: CASSSGQRYEQYF. The CDR3 DNA sequence: TGTGCCAGCAGCTCTGGACAACGCTACGAGCAGTACTTC.

The gene calls are TRBV7-2 and TRBJ2-2; no firm D call. CDR1 is SGHTA and CDR2 is FQGNSA in the germline V gene. V shed 4 bases and J shed 4 bases, with 7 bases lying between them. This CDR3 spans 13 amino acids. The CDR3: CASSWSGTGELFF. DNA of the CDR3: TGTGCCAGCAGCTGGTCCGGCACCGGGGAGCTGTTTTTT.

The chain employs TRBV7-2 and TRBJ2-3; 8 bases match TRBD1. With V trimmed by 5 bases and J by 5 bases, 9 bases remained unmatched. Germline-derived CDR1 and CDR2 are SGHTA and FQGNSA. This CDR3 spans 15 amino acids. DNA for the CDR3: TGTGCCAGCAGCCCCCCAGGGGGGACAGGAGATACGCAGTATTTT. It yields the protein CASSPPGGTGDTQYF. Full variable domain (rest looked up from reference TRBV7-2 and TRBJ2-3): GAGVSQSPSNKVTEKGKDVELRCDPISGHTALYWYRQSLGQGLEFLIYFQGNSAPDKSGLPSDRFSAERTGGSVSTLTIQRTQQEDSAVYLCASSPPGGTGDTQYFGPGTRLTVL.

This clone appeared a single time. The chain uses TRBV12-3 or TRBV12-4 and TRBJ2-2; D unclear. This CDR3 spans 13 amino acids. The V end lost 8 bases, the J end lost 2 bases, and 9 bases lay between the germline ends. CDR3 sequence reads: CASGPLNTGELFF. CDR3 nucleotide sequence: TGTGCCAGCGGTCCCTTAAACACCGGGGAGCTGTTTTTT.

V usage is TRBV29-1 and J usage is TRBJ2-3; TRBD1 matches at 9 bases. This CDR3 is 14 amino acids long. Looked up from germline, CDR1 is SQVTM and CDR2 is ANQGSEA. V trimming: 4 bases; J trimming: 6 bases; junction bases outside the gene matches: 8. The CDR3 DNA reads as TGCAGCGTTGGGGGGACAGGGCTTTCGGATACGCAGTATTTT. This encodes CSVGGTGLSDTQYF.

This sequence joins TRBV27 and TRBJ1-1; D unresolved. The CDR3 has 12 amino acids. The germline V gene has CDR1 MNHEY and CDR2 SMNVEV (reference sequence). Trimming cost V 5 bases and J 6 bases, with 10 bases left between them. The CDR3 DNA reads TGTGCCAGCAGTCCGGACGGGGCTGAAGCTTTCTTT. This encodes CASSPDGAEAFF.

V is TRBV10-3 and J is TRBJ1-1; tentatively, D is TRBD1 (5 bases). Germline values: CDR1 ENHRY, CDR2 SYGVKD. The CDR3 totals 15 residues. V shed 4 bases and J shed 1 base, with 13 bases lying between them. CDR3 residues: CAISGGARGNTEAFF. The CDR3 region has the DNA TGTGCCATCAGTGGAGGGGCGAGGGGGAACACTGAAGCTTTCTTT.

V is TRBV30 and J is TRBJ1-1; 8 bases fit TRBD1. This CDR3 has 14 amino acids. From germline, CDR1 is GTSNPN and CDR2 SVGIG (reference sequence). With V trimmed by 3 bases and J by 1 base, 4 bases remained unmatched. CDR3 region: CAWSQGTGNTEAFF. CDR3 coding DNA: TGTGCCTGGAGCCAAGGGACAGGGAACACTGAAGCTTTCTTT. Full variable domain (outside the CDR3, taken from reference TRBV30 and TRBJ1-1): SQTIHQWPATLVQPVGSPLSLECTVEGTSNPNLYWYRQAAGRGLQLLFYSVGIGQISSEVPQNLSASRPQDRQFILSSKKLLLSDSGFYLCAWSQGTGNTEAFFGQGTRLTVV.

The chain couples TRBV4-2 to TRBJ2-3; 10 bases are a match to TRBD2. CDR1 and CDR2 from the germline V gene are LGHNA and YNFKEQ. The CDR3 has 16 residues. V trimming: 0 bases; J trimming: 4 bases; junction bases outside the gene matches: 4. The CDR3 DNA sequence: TGTGCCAGCAGCCAAGAAGCTAGCGGGGGAGCAGATACGCAGTATTTT. Translation: CASSQEASGGADTQYF.

This clone has a count of ten or more. The V call is TRBV6-5, the J call TRBJ1-5; maybe TRBD1 (6 bases). Germline loops: CDR1 MNHEY, CDR2 SVGAGI. This CDR3 comprises 15 residues. The V and J ends lost 7 bases and 7 bases respectively, with 20 bases between them. The CDR3 coding sequence is TGTGCCAGCAATTCTAAGGGAGGGGGGTCCCAGCCCCAGCATTTT. Its protein is CASNSKGGGSQPQHF.

There are a few counts of this clone. V is TRBV2 and J is TRBJ2-5; D possibly uses TRBD1 or TRBD2 (6 bases each). CDR1 is SNHLY and CDR2 is FYNNEI in the germline V gene. V was clipped by 6 bases and J by 4 bases, with 12 bases between them. CDR3 size: 13 residues. CDR3 in DNA: TGTGCCAGCAGAGCAGGGGAGGTAGAGACCCAGTACTTC. Protein sequence: CASRAGEVETQYF.

Note on this clone: The sample carries other DNA sequences with the same CDR3. The rearrangement joins TRBV12-3 or TRBV12-4 to TRBJ2-3, with D maybe TRBD2 (5 bases). CDR3 length: 11 residues. V was clipped by 9 bases and J by 5 bases, with 9 bases between them. The CDR3 region is CASSRGDTQYF. CDR3 nucleotide sequence: TGTGCCAGTTCTCGGGGAGATACGCAGTATTTT.

The V call is TRBV19, the J call TRBJ2-3; possible D gene TRBD1, 6 bases. Looked up from germline, CDR1 is LNHDA and CDR2 is SQIVND (reference sequence). The germline V and J ends were trimmed by 2 bases and 3 bases, with 15 bases remaining between them. This CDR3 has 16 amino acids. Written as DNA, the CDR3 is TGTGCCAGTAGTATAAGAAGGACAAGGGGGACAGATACGCAGTATTTT. Translation: CASSIRRTRGTDTQYF.

The V and J genes are TRBV5-5 and TRBJ1-6; unclear D gene. The germline V gene encodes CDR1 SGHKS and CDR2 YYEKEE (reference sequence). This CDR3 comprises 18 residues. Trimming left V 5 bases short and J 1 base short, with 19 bases between. CDR3 protein: CASSPSASWRSYNSPLHF. CDR3 sequence (DNA): TGTGCCAGCAGTCCCTCGGCCTCATGGCGGTCCTATAATTCACCCCTCCACTTT.

This chain links TRBV5-8 with TRBJ2-7; 9 nucleotides align to TRBD1. The CDR3 is 15 residues long. Germline V lookup: CDR1 SGHTS, CDR2 YDEGEE. V shed 4 bases, J shed 5 bases, and the junction held 10 bases outside the gene matches. In DNA, the CDR3 is TGTGCCAGCAGCACCCAGGGGACAGGGAAAAACGAGCAGTACGTC. This encodes CASSTQGTGKNEQYV.

The rearrangement links TRBV3-1 (or the pseudogene TRBV3-2) to TRBJ1-6, with D possibly TRBD1 on 5 matching bases. Germline-derived CDR1 and CDR2 are LGHDT and YNNKEL (reference sequence). The CDR3 is 14 amino acids. The V and J ends lost 7 bases and 6 bases respectively, with 13 bases between them. The CDR3 sequence: CASTSGGANSPLHF. DNA of the CDR3: TGTGCCAGCACCTCCGGGGGAGCTAATTCACCCCTCCACTTT.